This TCR beta chain was documented in a study of cytomegalovirus exposure and HLA in healthy donors. PCR used 60 Vbeta primers and 13 Jbeta primers. Assay used: immunoSEQ multiplex PCR; TCRdb lists only in-frame clones, some missing. This sample has approximately 90,000 clones; under 9% occur once, and the top ten carry 2.3%. Germline-derived CDR1 and CDR2 are SGHRS and YFSETQ. Trimming left V 3 bases short and J 3 bases short, with 9 bases between. This CDR3 comprises 14 residues. To note about this clone: This specimen includes other DNA sequences encoding the same CDR3.

The donors were healthy bone marrow donors. Sequences were obtained from PBMCs. This chain joins TRBV5-1 and TRBJ1-4; a possible D gene is TRBD1 (6 bases). The sequence came from a man aged 50 to 59 in good health and CMV-seronegative. The DNA for the CDR3 is TGCGCCAGCAGCTCCGGACAGCCTAATGAAAAACTGTTTTTT. Protein sequence: CASSSGQPNEKLFF.